This T cell receptor (beta chain) came from a study of control samples from healthy donors and cancer patients. The protocol was immunoSEQ multiplex PCR, while the TCRdb copy is restricted to in-frame clones and leaves out a portion. The sample shows under 200,000 clones, about 90% of them seen only once. Germline values: CDR1 SGHRS, CDR2 YFSETQ. The V and J ends lost 4 bases and 2 bases, in that order; junction bases with no gene match: 7. This CDR3 contains 15 residues. This receptor was taken from a woman between 25 and 40 years old in good health. The specimen was blood. The rearrangement uses TRBV5-1 and TRBJ2-7, with 9 bases lining up with TRBD1. CDR3 region: CASSQTGQGTYEQYF. In DNA form, the CDR3 reads TGCGCCAGCAGCCAGACGGGACAGGGCACCTACGAGCAGTACTTC.